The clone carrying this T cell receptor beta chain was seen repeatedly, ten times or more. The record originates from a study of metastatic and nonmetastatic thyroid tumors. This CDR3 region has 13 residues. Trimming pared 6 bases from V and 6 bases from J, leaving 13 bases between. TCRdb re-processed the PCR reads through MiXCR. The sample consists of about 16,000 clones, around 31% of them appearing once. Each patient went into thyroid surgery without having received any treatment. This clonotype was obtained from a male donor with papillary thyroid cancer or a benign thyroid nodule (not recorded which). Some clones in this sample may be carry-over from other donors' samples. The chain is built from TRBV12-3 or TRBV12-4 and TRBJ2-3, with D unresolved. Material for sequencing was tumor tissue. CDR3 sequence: CASRKVVSDTQYF. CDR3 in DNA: TGTGCCAGCAGGAAAGTAGTTTCCGATACGCAGTATTTT.